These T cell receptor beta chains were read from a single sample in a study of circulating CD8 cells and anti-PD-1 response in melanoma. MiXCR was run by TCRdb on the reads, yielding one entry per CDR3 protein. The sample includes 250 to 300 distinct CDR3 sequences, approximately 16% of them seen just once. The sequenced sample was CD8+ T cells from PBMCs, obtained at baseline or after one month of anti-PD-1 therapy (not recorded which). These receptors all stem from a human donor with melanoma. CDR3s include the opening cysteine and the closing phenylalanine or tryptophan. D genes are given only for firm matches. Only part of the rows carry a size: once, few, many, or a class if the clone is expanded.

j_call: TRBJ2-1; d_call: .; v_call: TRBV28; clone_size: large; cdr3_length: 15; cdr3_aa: CASSLATDTYNEQFF; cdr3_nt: TGTGCCAGCAGTTTGGCGACAGATACATACAATGAGCAGTTCTTC
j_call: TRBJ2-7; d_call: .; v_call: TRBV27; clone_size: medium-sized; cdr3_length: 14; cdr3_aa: CATSLSGASYEQYF; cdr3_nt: TGTGCCACCAGTTTATCGGGGGCCTCCTACGAGCAGTACTTC
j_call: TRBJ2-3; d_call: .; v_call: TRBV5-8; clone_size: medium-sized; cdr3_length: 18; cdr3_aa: CASSFDTEGTSITDTQYF; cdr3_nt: TGTGCCAGCAGCTTTGACACGGAGGGTACCTCCATAACAGATACGCAGTATTTT
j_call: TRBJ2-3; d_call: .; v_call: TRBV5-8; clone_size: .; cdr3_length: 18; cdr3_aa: CASSFDTEGTSITDTQCF; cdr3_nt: TGTGCCAGCAGCTTTGACACGGAGGGTACCTCCATAACAGATACGCAGTGTTTT
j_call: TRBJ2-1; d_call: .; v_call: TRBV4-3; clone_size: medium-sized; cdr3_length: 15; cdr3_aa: CASRDSGLPYNEQFF; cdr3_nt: TGCGCCAGCCGGGATTCGGGCCTCCCATACAATGAGCAGTTCTTC
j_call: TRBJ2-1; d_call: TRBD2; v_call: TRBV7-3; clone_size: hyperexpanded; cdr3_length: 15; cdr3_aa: CASSRLAGGTDEQFF; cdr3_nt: TGTGCCAGCAGCCGACTAGCGGGAGGTACAGATGAGCAGTTCTTC
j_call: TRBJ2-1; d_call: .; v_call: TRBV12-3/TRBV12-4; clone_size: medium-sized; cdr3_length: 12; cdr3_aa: CASRPDSNEQFF; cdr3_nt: TGTGCCAGCAGACCGGACAGTAATGAGCAGTTCTTC
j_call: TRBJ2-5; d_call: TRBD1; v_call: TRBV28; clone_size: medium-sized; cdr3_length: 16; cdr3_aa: CASSPTGGLDQETQYF; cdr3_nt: TGTGCCAGCAGCCCGACAGGGGGCTTGGACCAAGAGACCCAGTACTTC
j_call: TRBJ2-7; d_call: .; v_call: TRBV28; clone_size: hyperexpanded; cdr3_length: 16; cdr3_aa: CASSPTPKPDRITLDF; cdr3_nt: TGTGCCAGCAGCCCTACCCCCAAACCTGACAGGATTACTTTGGACTTC
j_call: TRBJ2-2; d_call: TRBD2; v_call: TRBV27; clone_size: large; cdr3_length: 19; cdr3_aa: CASSPIASGSVGDTGELFF; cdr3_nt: TGTGCCAGCAGTCCCATCGCTAGCGGGAGTGTGGGGGACACCGGGGAGCTGTTTTTT
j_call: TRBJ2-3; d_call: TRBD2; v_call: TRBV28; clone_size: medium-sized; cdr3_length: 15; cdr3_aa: CASSSRLAGADTQYF; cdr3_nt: TGTGCCAGCAGTTCCCGGCTAGCGGGAGCCGATACGCAGTATTTT
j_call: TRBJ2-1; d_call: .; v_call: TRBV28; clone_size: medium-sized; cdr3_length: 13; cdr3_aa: CASRVSSYNEQFF; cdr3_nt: TGTGCCAGCCGCGTCAGCTCCTACAATGAGCAGTTCTTC
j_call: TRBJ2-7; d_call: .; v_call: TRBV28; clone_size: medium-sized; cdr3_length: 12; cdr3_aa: CASRGRTYEQYF; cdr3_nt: TGTGCCAGCAGGGGCCGGACCTACGAGCAGTACTTC
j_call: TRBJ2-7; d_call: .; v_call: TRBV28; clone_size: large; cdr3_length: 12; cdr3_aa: CASSFAPSEQYF; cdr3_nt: TGTGCCAGCAGTTTTGCCCCCTCTGAGCAGTACTTC
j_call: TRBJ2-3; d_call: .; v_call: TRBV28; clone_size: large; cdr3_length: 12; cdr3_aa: CASSYSTDTQYF; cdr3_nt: TGTGCCAGCAGTTACTCCACAGATACGCAGTATTTT
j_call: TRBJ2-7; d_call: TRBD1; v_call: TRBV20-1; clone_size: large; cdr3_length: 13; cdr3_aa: CSARGDRGARQYF; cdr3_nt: TGCAGTGCTAGAGGGGACAGGGGAGCTAGGCAGTACTTC
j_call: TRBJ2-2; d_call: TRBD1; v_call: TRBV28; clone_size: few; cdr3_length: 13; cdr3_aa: CASTQGETGELFF; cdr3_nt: TGTGCCAGCACCCAGGGGGAAACCGGGGAGCTGTTTTTT
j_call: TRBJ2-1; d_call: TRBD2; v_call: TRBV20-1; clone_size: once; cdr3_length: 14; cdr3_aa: CSALCGEGLNEQFF; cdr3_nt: TGCAGTGCTTTGTGTGGGGAGGGCCTCAATGAGCAATTCTTC
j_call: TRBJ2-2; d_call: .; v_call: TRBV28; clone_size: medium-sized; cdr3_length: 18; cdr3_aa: CASSFGPRNSRRTGELFF; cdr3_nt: TGTGCCAGCAGTTTTGGGCCACGTAACAGCCGGAGGACCGGGGAGCTGTTTTTT
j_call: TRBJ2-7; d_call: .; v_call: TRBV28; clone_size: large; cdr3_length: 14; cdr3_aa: CASSEQEITYEQYF; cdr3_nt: TGTGCCAGCAGTGAACAGGAGATCACCTACGAGCAGTACTTC
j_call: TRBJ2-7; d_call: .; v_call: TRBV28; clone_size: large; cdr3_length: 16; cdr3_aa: CASSLSPPGATYEQYF; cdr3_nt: TGTGCCAGCAGTTTATCTCCCCCAGGGGCTACCTACGAGCAGTACTTC
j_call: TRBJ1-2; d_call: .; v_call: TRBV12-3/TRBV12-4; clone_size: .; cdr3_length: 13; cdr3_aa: CASSLNPRDGYTF; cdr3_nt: TGTGCCAGCAGTTTAAACCCCCGAGATGGCTACACCTTC
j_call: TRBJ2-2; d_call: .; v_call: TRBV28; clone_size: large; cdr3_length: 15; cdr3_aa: CASSLEVENTGELFF; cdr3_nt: TGTGCCAGCAGTTTAGAGGTTGAGAACACCGGGGAGCTGTTTTTT
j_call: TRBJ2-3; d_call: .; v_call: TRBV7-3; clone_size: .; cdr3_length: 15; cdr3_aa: CASSRLAKGTDTQYF; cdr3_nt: TGTGCCAGCAGCCGGCTAGCGAAGGGCACAGATACGCAGTATTTT
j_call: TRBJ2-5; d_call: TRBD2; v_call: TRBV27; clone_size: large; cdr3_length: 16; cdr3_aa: CASSEGLAGLQETQYF; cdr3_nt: TGTGCCAGCAGTGAGGGACTAGCGGGCTTACAAGAGACCCAGTACTTC
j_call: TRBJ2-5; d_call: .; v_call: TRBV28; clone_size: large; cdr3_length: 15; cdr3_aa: CASSFKEARGETQYF; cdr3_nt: TGTGCCAGCAGTTTTAAGGAGGCTCGTGGGGAGACCCAGTACTTC
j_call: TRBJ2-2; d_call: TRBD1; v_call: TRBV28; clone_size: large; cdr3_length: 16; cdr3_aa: CASSLYPDRASGELFF; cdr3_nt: TGTGCCAGCAGTTTATACCCCGACAGGGCGTCCGGGGAGCTGTTTTTT
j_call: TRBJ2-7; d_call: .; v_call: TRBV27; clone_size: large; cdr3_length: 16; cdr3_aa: CASSLSAGHYSYEQYF; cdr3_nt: TGTGCCAGCAGTTTATCAGCGGGACACTACTCCTACGAGCAGTACTTC
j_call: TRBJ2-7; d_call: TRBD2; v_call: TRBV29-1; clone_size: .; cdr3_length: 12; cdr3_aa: CSVLAETYEQYF; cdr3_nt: TGCAGTGTTCTAGCGGAAACCTACGAACAGTACTTC
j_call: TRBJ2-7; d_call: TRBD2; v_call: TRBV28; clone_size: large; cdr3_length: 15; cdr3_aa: CASSSIAGGIHEQYF; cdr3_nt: TGTGCCAGCAGTTCCATAGCGGGAGGGATCCACGAGCAGTACTTC
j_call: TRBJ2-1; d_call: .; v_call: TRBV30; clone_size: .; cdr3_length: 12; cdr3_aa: CAWSVSYNEQFF; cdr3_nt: TGTGCCTGGAGTGTCTCCTACAATGAGCAGTTCTTC
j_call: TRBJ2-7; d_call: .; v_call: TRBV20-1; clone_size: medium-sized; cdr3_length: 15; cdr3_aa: CSARDRLSGFDEQYF; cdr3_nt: TGCAGTGCTAGAGATCGGCTATCTGGGTTTGACGAGCAGTACTTC
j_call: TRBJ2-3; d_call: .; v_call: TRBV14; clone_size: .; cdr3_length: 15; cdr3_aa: CASSQANPNTDTQYF; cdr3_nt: TGTGCCAGCAGCCAAGCGAACCCAAACACAGATACGCAGTATTTT
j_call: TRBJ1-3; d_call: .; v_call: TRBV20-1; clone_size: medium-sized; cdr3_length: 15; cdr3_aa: CSARDRDRSGNTIYF; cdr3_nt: TGCAGTGCTAGAGATCGGGACCGCTCTGGAAACACCATATATTTT
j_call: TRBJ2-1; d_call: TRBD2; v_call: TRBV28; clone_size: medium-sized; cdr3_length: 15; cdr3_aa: CASSLGGGAYNEQFF; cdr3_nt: TGTGCCAGCAGTTTAGGCGGGGGTGCCTACAATGAGCAGTTCTTC
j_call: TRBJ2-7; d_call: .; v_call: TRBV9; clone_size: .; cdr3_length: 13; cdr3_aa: CASSVGNGREQYF; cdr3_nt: TGTGCCAGCAGCGTAGGAAATGGGCGCGAGCAGTACTTC
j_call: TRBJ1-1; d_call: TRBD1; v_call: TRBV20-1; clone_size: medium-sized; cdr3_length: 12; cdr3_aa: CSVTTGTTEAFF; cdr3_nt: TGCAGTGTAACGACAGGGACCACTGAAGCTTTCTTT
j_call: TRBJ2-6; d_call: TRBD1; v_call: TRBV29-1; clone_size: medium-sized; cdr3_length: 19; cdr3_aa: CSATDRGRFPMSGANVLTF; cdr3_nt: TGCAGTGCTACGGACAGGGGGCGATTTCCTATGTCTGGGGCCAACGTCCTGACTTTC
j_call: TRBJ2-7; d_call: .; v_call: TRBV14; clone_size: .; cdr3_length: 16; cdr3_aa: CASSLLDKKIAYEQYF; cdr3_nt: TGTGCCAGCAGCCTGCTGGATAAGAAAATAGCCTACGAGCAGTACTTC
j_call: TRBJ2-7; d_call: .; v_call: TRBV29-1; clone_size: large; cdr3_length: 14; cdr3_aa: CSVRAGGHSYEQYF; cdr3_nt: TGCAGCGTTCGGGCCGGAGGTCATTCCTACGAGCAGTACTTC
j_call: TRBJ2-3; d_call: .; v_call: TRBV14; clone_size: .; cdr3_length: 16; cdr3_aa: CASSQEPRPSTDTQYF; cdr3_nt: TGTGCCAGCAGCCAAGAACCCAGGCCTAGCACAGATACGCAGTATTTT
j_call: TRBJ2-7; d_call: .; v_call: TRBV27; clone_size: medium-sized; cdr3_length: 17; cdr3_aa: CASSLLRREGPPYEQYF; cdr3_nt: TGTGCCAGCAGTTTATTGAGGCGCGAAGGTCCCCCCTACGAGCAGTACTTC
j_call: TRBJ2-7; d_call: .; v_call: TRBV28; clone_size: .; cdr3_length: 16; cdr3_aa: CASSPTPKPDRITSDF; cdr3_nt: TGTGCCAGCAGCCCTACTCCCAAACCTGACAGGATTACTTCGGACTTC
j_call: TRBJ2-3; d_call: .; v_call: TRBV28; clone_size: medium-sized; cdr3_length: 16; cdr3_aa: CASSSLTNPELDTQYF; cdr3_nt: TGTGCCAGCAGTTCCCTGACCAACCCTGAGCTGGATACGCAGTATTTT
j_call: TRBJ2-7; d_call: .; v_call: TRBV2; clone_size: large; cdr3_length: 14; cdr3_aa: CASSPVQSSYEQYF; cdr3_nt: TGTGCCAGCAGCCCGGTCCAAAGCTCCTACGAGCAGTACTTC
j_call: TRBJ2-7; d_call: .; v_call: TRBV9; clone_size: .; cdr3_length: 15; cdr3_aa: CASSVGEDPWYEQYF; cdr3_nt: TGTGCCAGCAGCGTAGGTGAGGACCCGTGGTACGAGCAGTACTTC
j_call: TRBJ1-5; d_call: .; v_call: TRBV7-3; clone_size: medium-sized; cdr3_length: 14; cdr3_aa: CASSERGTCQPQHF; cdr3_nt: TGTGCCAGCAGCGAAAGGGGAACCTGTCAGCCCCAGCATTTT
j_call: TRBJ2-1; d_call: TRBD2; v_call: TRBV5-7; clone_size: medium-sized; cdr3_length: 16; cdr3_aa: CASGFWASGYYNEQFF; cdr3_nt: TGTGCCAGCGGCTTCTGGGCTAGCGGATACTACAATGAGCAGTTCTTC
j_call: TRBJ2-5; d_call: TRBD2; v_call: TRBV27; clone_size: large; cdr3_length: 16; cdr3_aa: CASSEGLAGLLETQYF; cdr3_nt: TGTGCCAGCAGTGAGGGACTAGCGGGTCTGTTAGAGACCCAGTACTTC
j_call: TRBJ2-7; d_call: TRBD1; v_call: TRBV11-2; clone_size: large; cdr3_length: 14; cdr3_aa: CASNPGTVDYEQYF; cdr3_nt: TGTGCCAGCAACCCCGGGACAGTAGACTACGAGCAGTACTTC
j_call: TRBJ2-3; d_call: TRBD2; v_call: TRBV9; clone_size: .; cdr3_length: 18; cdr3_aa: CASSAAGTSGGLTDTQYF; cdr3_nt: TGTGCCAGCAGCGCCGCCGGGACTAGCGGGGGTTTGACAGATACGCAGTATTTT
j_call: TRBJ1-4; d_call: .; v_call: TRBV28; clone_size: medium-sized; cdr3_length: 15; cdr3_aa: CASSYQTAYNEKLFF; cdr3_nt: TGTGCCAGCAGCTACCAGACAGCCTATAATGAAAAACTGTTTTTT